This T cell receptor (beta chain) derives from a study of T cells after yellow fever vaccination. Study at large: Low-cell-number fractions underwent preparation using SMART-Seq v4 Ultra Low Input.

Findings and limits, study-wide: The study noted that FACS-sorted repertoires could contain abundant clonotypes contaminating from the bulk population. Most primary-vaccination clones reappeared after the booster (96% CD4, about 88% CD8).

In its sample, this clonotype was seen many times. What it binds is unknown. Template-switching 5'RACE yielded the TCR cDNA; a universal primer site and UMIs were added in the process. TCRdb used MiXCR to reprocess the 5' RACE reads, holding one entry per CDR3 protein. The sample holds approximately 250,000 distinct CDR3 sequences, roughly 4.8% seen once. The specimen comprised CD4+ T cells sorted from PBMCs, sampled on the day of the yellow fever booster vaccination. The source is a man in his late teens or twenties who received the YFV17D yellow fever vaccine.

DNA of the CDR3: TGTGCCACCAGCAGAGGGGGACAGCCGGGAGAGACCCAGTACTTC. Residues: CATSRGGQPGETQYF. This rearrangement joins TRBV15 to TRBJ2-5, with 7 positions matching TRBD1. The germline V gene encodes CDR1 LNHNV and CDR2 YYDKDF (reference sequence). V lost 1 base to trimming and J lost 4 bases; unmatched junction nucleotides: 6. This CDR3 has 15 residues.